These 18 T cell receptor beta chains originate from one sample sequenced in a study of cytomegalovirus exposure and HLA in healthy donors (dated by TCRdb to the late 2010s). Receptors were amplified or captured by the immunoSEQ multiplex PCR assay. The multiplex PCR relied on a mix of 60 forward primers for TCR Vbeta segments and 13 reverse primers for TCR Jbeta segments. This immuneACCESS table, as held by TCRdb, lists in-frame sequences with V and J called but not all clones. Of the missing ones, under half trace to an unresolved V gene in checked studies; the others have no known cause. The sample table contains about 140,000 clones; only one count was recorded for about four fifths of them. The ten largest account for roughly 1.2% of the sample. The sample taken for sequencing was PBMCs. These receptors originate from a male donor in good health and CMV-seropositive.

The CDR3 spells CASSPPNTGELFF. CDR3 bases: TGTGCCAGCAGTCCTCCGAACACCGGGGAGCTGTTTTTT. V is TRBV27 and J is TRBJ2-2; D unclear. The CDR3 runs to 13 residues. CDR1 is MNHEY, CDR2 SMNVEV, per germline (reference sequence). Trimming removed 5 bases from V and 0 bases from J, with 4 bases in between.

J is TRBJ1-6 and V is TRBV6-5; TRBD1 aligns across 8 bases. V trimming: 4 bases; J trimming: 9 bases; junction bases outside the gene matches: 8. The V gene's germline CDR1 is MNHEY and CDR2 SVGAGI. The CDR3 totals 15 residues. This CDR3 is CASSSQGGRGSPLHF. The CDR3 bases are TGTGCCAGCAGTTCACAGGGGGGTCGAGGTTCACCCCTCCACTTT.

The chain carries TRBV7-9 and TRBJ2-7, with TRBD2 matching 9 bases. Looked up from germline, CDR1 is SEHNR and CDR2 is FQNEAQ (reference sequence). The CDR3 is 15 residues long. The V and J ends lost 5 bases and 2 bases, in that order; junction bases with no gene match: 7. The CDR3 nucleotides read TGTGCCAGCAGCCACGGACTAGCGCCAACCTACGAGCAGTACTTC. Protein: CASSHGLAPTYEQYF.

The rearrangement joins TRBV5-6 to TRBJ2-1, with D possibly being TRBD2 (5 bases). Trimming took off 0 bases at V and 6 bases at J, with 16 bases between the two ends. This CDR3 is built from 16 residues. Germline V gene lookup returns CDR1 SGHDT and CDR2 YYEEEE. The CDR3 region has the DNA TGTGCCAGCAGCTTGGGGGGAGCCGGCATTCTCAATGAGCAGTTCTTC. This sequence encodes CASSLGGAGILNEQFF.

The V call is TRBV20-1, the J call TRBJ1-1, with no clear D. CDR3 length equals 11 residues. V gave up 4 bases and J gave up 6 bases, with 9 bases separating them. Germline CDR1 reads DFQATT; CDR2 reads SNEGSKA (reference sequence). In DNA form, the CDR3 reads TGCAGTGCTATCTTAATCGCTGAAGCTTTCTTT. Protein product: CSAILIAEAFF.

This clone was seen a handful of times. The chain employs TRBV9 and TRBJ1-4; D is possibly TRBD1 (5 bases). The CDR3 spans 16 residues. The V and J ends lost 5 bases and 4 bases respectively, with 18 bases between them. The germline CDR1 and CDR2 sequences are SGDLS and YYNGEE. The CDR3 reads CASSGGGYQDNEKLFF. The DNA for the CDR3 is TGTGCCAGCAGTGGGGGGGGGTATCAAGATAATGAAAAACTGTTTTTT.

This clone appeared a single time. DNA of the CDR3: TGTGCCAGCAGTTTCCCCCGACAGGGTACTGTAGCCAAAAACATTCAGTACTTC. Its translation is CASSFPRQGTVAKNIQYF. The rearrangement joins TRBV28 to TRBJ2-4, with 7 bases matching TRBD1. The ends lost 3 bases at V and 0 bases at J; junction bases unmatched: 11. The CDR3 is 18 residues long. Germline V lookup: CDR1 MDHEN, CDR2 SYDVKM.

The CDR3 DNA reads as TGTGCCAGCAGCCCGACAGGACTAGCGGACTCAGATACGCAGTATTTT. Its translation: CASSPTGLADSDTQYF. The V gene is TRBV11-3, the J gene TRBJ2-3, with 10 positions matching TRBD2. This CDR3 contains 16 residues. V dropped 5 bases and J dropped 4; count of bases not matched to a gene: 9. CDR1 is SGHNT and CDR2 is YENEEA in the germline V gene. Together with reference TRBV11-3 and TRBJ2-3, the CDR3 gives the full variable domain: EAGVVQSPRYKIIEKKQPVAFWCNPISGHNTLYWYLQNLGQGPELLIRYENEEAVDDSQLPKDRFSAERLKGVDSTLKIQPAELGDSAVYLCASSPTGLADSDTQYFGPGTRLTVL.

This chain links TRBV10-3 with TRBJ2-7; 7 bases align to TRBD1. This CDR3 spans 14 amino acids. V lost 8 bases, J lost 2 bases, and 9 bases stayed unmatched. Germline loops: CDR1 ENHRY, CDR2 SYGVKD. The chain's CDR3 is CAIRGTVLTYEQYF. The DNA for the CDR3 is TGTGCCATCCGAGGGACAGTCTTAACCTACGAGCAGTACTTC.

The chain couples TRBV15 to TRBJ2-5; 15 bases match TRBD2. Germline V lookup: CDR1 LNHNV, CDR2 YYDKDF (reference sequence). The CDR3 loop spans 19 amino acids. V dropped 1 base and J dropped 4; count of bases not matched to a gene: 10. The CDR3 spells CATSRGWTSGRALVETQYF. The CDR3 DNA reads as TGTGCCACCAGCAGAGGGTGGACTAGCGGGAGGGCCCTCGTAGAGACCCAGTACTTC.

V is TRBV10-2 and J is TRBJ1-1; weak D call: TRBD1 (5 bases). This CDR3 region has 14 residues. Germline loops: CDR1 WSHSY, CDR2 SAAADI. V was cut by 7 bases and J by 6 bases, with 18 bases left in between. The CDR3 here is CASNQGWEVPEAFF. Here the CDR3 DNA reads TGCGCCAGCAACCAGGGATGGGAAGTCCCTGAAGCTTTCTTT.

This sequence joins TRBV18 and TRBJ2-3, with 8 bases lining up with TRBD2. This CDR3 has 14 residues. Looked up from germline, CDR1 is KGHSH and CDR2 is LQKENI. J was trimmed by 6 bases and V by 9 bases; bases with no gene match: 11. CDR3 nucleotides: TGTGCCAGTTCGACTCGGACTAGCTTCGATACGCAGTATTTT. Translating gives CASSTRTSFDTQYF.

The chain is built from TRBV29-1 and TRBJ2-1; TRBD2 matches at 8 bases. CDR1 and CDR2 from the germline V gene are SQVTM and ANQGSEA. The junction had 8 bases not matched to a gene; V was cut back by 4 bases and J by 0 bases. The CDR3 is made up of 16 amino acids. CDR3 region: CSVGRGVSASYNEQFF. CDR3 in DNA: TGCAGCGTTGGGCGGGGGGTTAGCGCCTCCTACAATGAGCAGTTCTTC.

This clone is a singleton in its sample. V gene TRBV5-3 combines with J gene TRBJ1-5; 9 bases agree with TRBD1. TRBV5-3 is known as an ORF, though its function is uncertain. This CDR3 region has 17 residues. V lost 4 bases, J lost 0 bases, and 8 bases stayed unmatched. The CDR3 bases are TGTGCCAGAAGCAAGGACAGGGGCCCTTATAGCAATCAGCCCCAGCATTTT. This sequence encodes CARSKDRGPYSNQPQHF.

The CDR3 is CASSREGGGQKLTNEKLFF. The CDR3 DNA follows: TGTGCCAGCAGCCGAGAGGGGGGAGGGCAGAAACTAACTAATGAAAAACTGTTTTTT. The chain recombines TRBV4-2 with TRBJ1-4; tentatively, D is TRBD1 (6 bases). CDR3 length: 19 residues. The germline CDR1 and CDR2 sequences are LGHNA and YNFKEQ. Trimming pared 4 bases from V and 1 base from J, leaving 22 bases between.

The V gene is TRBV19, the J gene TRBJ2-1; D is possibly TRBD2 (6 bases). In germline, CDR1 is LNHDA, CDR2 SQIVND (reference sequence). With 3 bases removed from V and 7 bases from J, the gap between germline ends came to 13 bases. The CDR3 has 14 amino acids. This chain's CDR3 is CASSILAGLNEQFF. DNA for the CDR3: TGTGCCAGTAGTATCTTGGCGGGGTTAAATGAGCAGTTCTTC.

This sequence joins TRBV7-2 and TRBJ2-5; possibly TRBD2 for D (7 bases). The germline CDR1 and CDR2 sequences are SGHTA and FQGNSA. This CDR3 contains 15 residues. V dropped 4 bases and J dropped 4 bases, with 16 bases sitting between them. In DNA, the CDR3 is TGTGCCAGCAGCTCCATGGGGGGGGGCCCAGAGACCCAGTACTTC. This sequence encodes CASSSMGGGPETQYF.

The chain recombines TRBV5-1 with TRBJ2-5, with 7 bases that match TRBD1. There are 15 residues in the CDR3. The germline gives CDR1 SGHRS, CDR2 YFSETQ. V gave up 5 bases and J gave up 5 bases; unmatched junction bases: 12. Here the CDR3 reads CASSTETGRGETQYF. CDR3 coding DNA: TGCGCCAGCAGTACGGAGACAGGGCGAGGCGAGACCCAGTACTTC.